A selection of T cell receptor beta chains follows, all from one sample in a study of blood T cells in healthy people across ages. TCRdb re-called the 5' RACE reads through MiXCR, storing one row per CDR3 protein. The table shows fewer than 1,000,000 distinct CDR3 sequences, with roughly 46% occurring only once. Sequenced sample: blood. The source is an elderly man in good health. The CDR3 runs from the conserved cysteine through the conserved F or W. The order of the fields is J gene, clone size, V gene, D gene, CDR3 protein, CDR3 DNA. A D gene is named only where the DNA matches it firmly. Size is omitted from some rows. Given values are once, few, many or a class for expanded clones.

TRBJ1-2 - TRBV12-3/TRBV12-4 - CASSPGGGRSDGYTF TGTGCCAGCAGTCCGGGCGGGGGGCGTTCGGATGGCTACACCTTC
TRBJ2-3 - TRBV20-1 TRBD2 CSARLGLLTDTQYF TGCAGTGCTAGATTGGGACTACTAACAGATACGCAGTATTTT
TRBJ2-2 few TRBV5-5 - CASSARQGGTNTGELFF TGTGCCAGCAGCGCCCGACAGGGCGGGACGAACACCGGGGAGCTGTTTTTT
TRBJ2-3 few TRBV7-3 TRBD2 CASSMSGTLRDTQYF TGTGCCAGCAGCATGAGCGGGACTCTCAGGGATACGCAGTATTTT
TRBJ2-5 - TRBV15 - CATSRDRGEGKYF TGTGCCACCAGCAGAGATAGGGGTGAGGGAAAGTACTTC
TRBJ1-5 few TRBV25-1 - CASSEQGSGNQPQHF TGTGCCAGCAGTGAACAGGGTTCTGGCAATCAGCCCCAGCATTTT
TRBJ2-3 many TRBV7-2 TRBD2 CASSLGLADTDTQYF TGTGCCAGCAGCTTAGGTCTAGCGGACACAGATACGCAGTATTTT
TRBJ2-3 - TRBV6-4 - CASSDRPGLGGSTDTQYF TGTGCCAGCAGTGATCGGCCCGGACTAGGGGGGAGCACAGATACGCAGTATTTT
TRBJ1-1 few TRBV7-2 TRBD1 CASSPVRTGRAEAFF TGTGCCAGCAGCCCCGTACGGACAGGGAGGGCCGAAGCTTTCTTT
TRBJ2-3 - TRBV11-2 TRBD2 CASSFLSGTNTDTQYF TGTGCCAGCAGCTTTTTATCGGGGACTAACACAGATACGCAGTATTTT
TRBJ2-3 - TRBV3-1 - CASSHLDHTQYF TGTGCCAGCAGCCACCTAGACCATACGCAGTATTTT
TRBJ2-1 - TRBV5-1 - CASSLVVSNEQFF TGCGCCAGCAGCTTGGTGGTCAGCAATGAGCAGTTCTTC
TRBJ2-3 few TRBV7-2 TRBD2 CASSLLLAGVDTQYF TGTGCCAGCAGCTTATTATTGGCGGGAGTCGATACGCAGTATTTT
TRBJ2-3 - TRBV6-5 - CASSKRTTTDTQYF TGTGCCAGCAGTAAAAGGACTACCACAGATACGCAGTATTTT
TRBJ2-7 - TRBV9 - CASSVGDGGYEQYF TGTGCCAGCAGCGTTGGGGACGGTGGCTACGAGCAGTACTTC
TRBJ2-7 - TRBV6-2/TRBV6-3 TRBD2 CASSAPPAGGSYEQYF TGTGCCAGCAGTGCCCCTCCCGCGGGAGGTTCCTACGAGCAGTACTTC
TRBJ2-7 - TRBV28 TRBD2 CASSFFEAGGTREQYF TGTGCCAGCAGTTTCTTTGAAGCGGGAGGGACCCGCGAGCAGTACTTC
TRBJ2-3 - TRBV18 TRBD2 CASSPRGRNTDTQYF TGTGCCAGCTCACCCCGCGGGAGGAACACAGATACGCAGTATTTT
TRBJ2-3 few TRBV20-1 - CSASEGTSTDTQYF TGCAGTGCTAGTGAGGGGACTAGCACAGATACGCAGTATTTT
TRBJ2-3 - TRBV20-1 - CSARGQISTDTQYF TGCAGTGCTAGGGGGCAGATAAGCACAGATACGCAGTATTTT
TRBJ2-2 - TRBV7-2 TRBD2 CASTDGRAVSTGELFF TGTGCCAGCACCGATGGGAGGGCCGTATCGACCGGGGAGCTGTTTTTT
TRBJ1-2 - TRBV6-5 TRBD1 CASSYRQGQGDLYGYTF TGTGCCAGCAGTTACCGGCAGGGACAGGGCGATCTCTATGGCTACACCTTC
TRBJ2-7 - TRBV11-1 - CASSRNGRLPEQYF TGTGCCAGCAGCCGGAATGGTAGGTTGCCCGAGCAGTACTTC
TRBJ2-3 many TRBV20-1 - CSARPSGRDTQYF TGCAGTGCTAGACCCAGCGGGCGTGATACGCAGTATTTT
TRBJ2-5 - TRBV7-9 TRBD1 CASSPLDRSQETQYF TGTGCCAGCAGTCCCCTGGACAGGAGCCAAGAGACCCAGTACTTC
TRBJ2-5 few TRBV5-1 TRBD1 CASSLGDSVTETQYF TGCGCCAGCAGCCTAGGGGACAGTGTCACGGAGACCCAGTACTTC
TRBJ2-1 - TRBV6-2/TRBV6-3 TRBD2 CASSYTTSGMVRSSYNEQFF TGTGCCAGCAGTTACACGACTAGCGGGATGGTCCGGAGCTCCTACAATGAGCAGTTCTTC